This T cell receptor beta chain is drawn from a study of blood T cell repertoires in COVID-19. Measured with immunoSEQ multiplex PCR; TCRdb has only the in-frame clones, and not every one. The sample gives roughly 260,000 clones, 85% to 90% of which show up once; roughly 3.6% is in the top ten. The CDR3 loop spans 11 amino acids. CDR1 is DFQATT and CDR2 is SNEGSKA in the germline V gene (reference sequence). With 8 bases removed from V and 8 bases from J, the gap between germline ends came to 15 bases. The sequence derives from a woman aged 40 to 55 with acute or convalescent COVID-19. This sequence joins TRBV20-1 and TRBJ1-2, with D maybe TRBD1 (5 bases). Sequencing was performed on peripheral blood. In DNA form, the CDR3 reads TGCAGTCCGACGTCGGGGGACGGCTACACCTTC. Translation gives CSPTSGDGYTF.